Listed below are T cell receptor beta chains from one sample, sequenced in a study of blood T cell repertoires in COVID-19. The data were produced by immunoSEQ multiplex PCR, yet TCRdb's version contains in-frame clones alone and is incomplete. The sample consists of some 160,000 clones, 70% to 85% of them appearing once. The sequenced material came from PBMCs or T cells enriched from blood (not recorded which). The receptors come from a woman aged 70-85 years in a cohort exposed to, infected with or recovered from COVID-19 (not recorded which). CDR3s include the opening cysteine and the closing phenylalanine or tryptophan. Fields, in order: J gene, D gene, V gene, clone size, CDR3 protein, CDR3 DNA. D genes are given only for firm matches. Expanded clones are given a class, and other clones once, few, many or no size at all.

>TRBJ2-1|.|TRBV24-1|.
CATSDPRRNEQFF
TGTGCCACCAGTGACCCTCGTAGAAATGAGCAGTTCTTC
>TRBJ2-3|.|TRBV18|.
CASSPTSATDTQYF
TGTGCCAGCTCACCAACTAGTGCGACAGATACGCAGTATTTT
>TRBJ2-1|TRBD2|TRBV27|.
CASSPLVGEGPHEQFF
TGTGCCAGCAGTCCTTTGGTCGGGGAGGGCCCCCATGAGCAGTTCTTC
>TRBJ2-7|TRBD1|TRBV7-8|.
CASSPRGRQGAYEQYF
TGTGCCAGCAGCCCCAGAGGGCGTCAGGGGGCTTACGAGCAGTACTTC
>TRBJ2-7|TRBD1|TRBV29-1|.
CSARQGSSYEQYF
TGCAGCGCCAGACAGGGATCCTCCTACGAGCAGTACTTC
>TRBJ2-1|.|TRBV27|few
CASSFGGGSYNEQFF
TGTGCCAGCAGCTTTGGGGGAGGCTCCTACAATGAGCAGTTCTTC
>TRBJ2-5|.|TRBV2|.
CASSDRSQETQYF
TGTGCCAGCAGTGATAGATCTCAAGAGACCCAGTACTTC
>TRBJ1-1|.|TRBV15|.
CATPPGTEAFF
TGTGCCACTCCCCCGGGCACTGAAGCTTTCTTT
>TRBJ1-3|.|TRBV19|once
CASSPRTATGNTIYF
TGTGCCAGTAGTCCAAGGACAGCTACTGGAAACACCATATATTTT
>TRBJ2-1|TRBD1|TRBV5-1|.
CASSLMGQRINEQFF
TGCGCCAGCAGCTTGATGGGACAGCGGATCAATGAGCAGTTCTTC
>TRBJ1-5|.|TRBV19|once
CASRGEYSNQPQHF
TGTGCCAGTAGGGGAGAGTATAGCAATCAGCCCCAGCATTTT
>TRBJ2-5|TRBD2|TRBV10-3|.
CATKAGEGETQYF
TGTGCCACCAAGGCGGGAGAGGGGGAGACCCAGTACTTC
>TRBJ2-1|.|TRBV5-1|.
CASSFAGDSYNEQFF
TGCGCCAGCAGCTTCGCGGGTGACTCCTACAATGAGCAGTTCTTC
>TRBJ2-1|TRBD2|TRBV10-1|few
CASSDRGSLAGVYNEQFF
TGCGCCAGCAGTGACCGAGGGTCTCTAGCGGGAGTCTACAATGAGCAGTTCTTC
>TRBJ1-6|.|TRBV21-1|.
CASSKGPVSSYNSPLHF
TGTGCCAGCAGCAAAGGCCCGGTTAGCTCCTATAATTCACCCCTCCACTTT
>TRBJ1-2|TRBD1|TRBV7-2|few
CASSLQGARGYTF
TGTGCCAGCAGCTTACAGGGGGCTAGGGGCTACACCTTC
>TRBJ2-7|.|TRBV27|few
CASLNYPPGPSGYEQYF
TGTGCCAGTCTAAATTACCCTCCGGGTCCCTCGGGCTACGAGCAGTACTTC
>TRBJ2-7|.|TRBV6-5|.
CASSYSRAPYEQYF
TGTGCCAGCAGTTACTCGAGGGCTCCCTACGAGCAGTACTTC
>TRBJ2-1|TRBD2|TRBV19|.
CASSFETGLAGNNEQFF
TGTGCCAGTAGTTTTGAGACGGGACTAGCGGGAAACAATGAGCAGTTCTTC
>TRBJ1-5|.|TRBV19|.
CASKGGELVNQPQHF
TGTGCCAGTAAAGGGGGGGAATTGGTCAATCAGCCCCAGCATTTT
>TRBJ2-3|TRBD2|TRBV5-1|.
CASSLGTSGNADTQYF
TGCGCCAGCAGCCTGGGGACTAGCGGGAACGCAGATACGCAGTATTTT
>TRBJ2-5|TRBD2|TRBV18|.
CASSPRTSGMGPETQYF
TGTGCCAGCTCACCAAGGACTAGCGGGATGGGTCCAGAGACCCAGTACTTC
>TRBJ1-2|.|TRBV4-3|.
CASSQEFGQYYGYTF
TGCGCCAGCAGCCAAGAATTTGGGCAGTACTATGGCTACACCTTC
>TRBJ1-2|.|TRBV6-6|few
CASRPMLRGLGGYTF
TGTGCCAGCAGGCCAATGTTAAGGGGTTTAGGAGGCTACACCTTC
>TRBJ2-7|TRBD2|TRBV28|.
CASSPRDSGSPYEQYF
TGTGCCAGCAGCCCCAGGGATAGCGGGTCACCTTACGAGCAGTACTTC
>TRBJ1-1|TRBD1|TRBV7-2|.
CASSINFRGEAFF
TGTGCCAGCAGTATCAACTTCAGGGGGGAAGCTTTCTTT
>TRBJ1-6|.|TRBV9|.
CANSEGYNSPLHF
TGTGCCAACAGCGAGGGGTATAATTCACCCCTCCACTTT